This T cell receptor beta chain was identified in a study of T cell repertoires in cytomegalovirus infection. At least ten counts were recorded for this clonotype. Its matching antigen is unknown. CDR3 length equals 15 residues. Trimming took off 5 bases at V and 6 bases at J, with 19 bases between the two ends. Looked up from germline, CDR1 is SEHNR and CDR2 is FQNEAQ (reference sequence). TCRdb used MiXCR to reprocess the reads, holding one entry per CDR3 protein. This sample has roughly 920,000 distinct CDR3 sequences, with roughly 31% found just once. This specimen was cultured CD8+ T cells from PBMCs, taken from culture after CMV antigen stimulation. The J gene is TRBJ1-1, the V gene TRBV7-9, with D maybe TRBD1 (6 bases). The TCR originated in a human donor in good health (CMV status not recorded). Some clones in this sample may be carry-over from other donors' samples. CDR3 bases: TGTGCCAGCAGCCAATTGACGGGGGGCATTGCTGAAGCTTTCTTT. Its protein product is CASSQLTGGIAEAFF.